This T cell receptor (beta chain) was identified during a study of blood T cells in healthy people across ages. On this clonotype: As yet, its antigen is unknown.

Study-level findings and limits: What prevented conclusive comparison of naive and antigen-experienced cells was that PBMCs were unsorted.

This CDR3 is built from 13 residues. The V gene lost 3 bases and the J gene lost 3 bases, with 8 bases spanning the gap. Germline CDR1 is DFQATT and CDR2 is SNEGSKA (reference sequence). A J-beta primer mix and a sample-barcoded 5' primer were used in a second PCR of about 7 to 12 cycles. TCRdb used MiXCR to reprocess the 5' RACE reads, holding one entry per CDR3 protein. Here the sample spans hundreds of thousands of distinct CDR3 sequences, about 30% being singletons. The chain links TRBV20-1 to TRBJ1-4; D ambiguous. This clonotype originated in a woman of 80 years or more in good health. Material: blood. CDR3 sequence (DNA): TGCAGTGCTAGCGCGGCAGCTAATGAAAAACTGTTTTTT. Amino acids: CSASAAANEKLFF.